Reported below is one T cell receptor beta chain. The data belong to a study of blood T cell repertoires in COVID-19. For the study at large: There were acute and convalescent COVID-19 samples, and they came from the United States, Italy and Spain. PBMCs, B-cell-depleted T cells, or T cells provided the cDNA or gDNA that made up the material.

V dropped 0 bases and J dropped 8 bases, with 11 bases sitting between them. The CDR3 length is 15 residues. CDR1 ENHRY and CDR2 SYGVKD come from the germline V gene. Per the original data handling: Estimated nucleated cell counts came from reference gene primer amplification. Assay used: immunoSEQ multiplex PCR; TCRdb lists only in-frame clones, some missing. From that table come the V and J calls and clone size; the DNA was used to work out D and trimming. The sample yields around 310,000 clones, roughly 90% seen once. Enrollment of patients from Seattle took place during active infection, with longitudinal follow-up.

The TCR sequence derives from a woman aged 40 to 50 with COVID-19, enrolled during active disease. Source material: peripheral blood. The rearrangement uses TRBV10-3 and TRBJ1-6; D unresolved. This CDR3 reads CAISESEVVYSPLHF. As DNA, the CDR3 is TGTGCCATCAGTGAGTCAGAGGTGGTATATTCACCCCTCCACTTT.